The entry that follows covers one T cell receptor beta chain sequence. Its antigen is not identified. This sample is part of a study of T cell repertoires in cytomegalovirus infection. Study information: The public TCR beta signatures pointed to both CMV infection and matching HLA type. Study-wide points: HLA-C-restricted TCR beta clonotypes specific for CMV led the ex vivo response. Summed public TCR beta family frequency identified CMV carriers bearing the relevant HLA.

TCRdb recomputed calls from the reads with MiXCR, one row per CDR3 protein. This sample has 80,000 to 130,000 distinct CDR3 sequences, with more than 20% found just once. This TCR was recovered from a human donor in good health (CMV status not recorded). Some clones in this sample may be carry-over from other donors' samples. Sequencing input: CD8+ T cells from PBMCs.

Here the CDR3 DNA reads TGTGCCAGCAGTACCCTCAATACGCAGTATTTT. Its translation is CASSTLNTQYF. The V call is TRBV6-2 or TRBV6-3, the J call TRBJ2-3; D gene uncertain. Germline V gene lookup returns CDR1 MNHEY and CDR2 SVGEGT. The CDR3 is made up of 11 amino acids. V dropped 5 bases and J dropped 7 bases, with 7 bases sitting between them.